Listed here is a single T cell receptor (beta chain). Its target is not known. This sample is part of a study of PD-1 blockade in mismatch repair-deficient tumors. Looking at the study overall: All were previously treated, progressing patients with 11 to 13 mismatch repair-deficient cancer types. Study-wide results and caveats: Rapid post-treatment expansion, then contraction, generally preceding radiologic response, marked tumor-resident clones.

Measured with immunoSEQ multiplex PCR; TCRdb has only the in-frame clones, and not every one. The sample carries about 130,000 clones, approximately 91% recorded once. Germline V lookup: CDR1 LNHDA, CDR2 SQIVND (reference sequence). The CDR3 runs to 12 residues. Between the trimmed V and J ends, which lost 3 bases and 4 bases, there was a span of 4 bases. PCR or immunohistochemistry showed mismatch repair deficiency in every enrolled patient. The sample was peripheral blood, taken approximately 72 weeks after starting pembrolizumab. The V gene is TRBV19, the J gene TRBJ2-1; D remains ambiguous. This TCR was recovered from an adult with mismatch repair-deficient cancer. The CDR3 nucleotides read TGTGCCAGTAGTATTGGGTACAATGAGCAGTTCTTC. Translating it yields CASSIGYNEQFF.